Below are 10 T cell receptor beta chains sequenced from a single sample in a study of blood T cells in healthy people across ages. A J-beta primer mix and a sample-barcoded 5' primer were used in a second PCR of about 7 to 11 cycles. TCRdb independently ran MiXCR on the 5' RACE reads; one entry per CDR3 protein. The data hold around 990,000 distinct CDR3 sequences, with under 30% observed a single time. This same sample was also taken into another study, of T cells of mothers and their children.

The sample consisted of blood. These receptors were obtained from a girl aged 2-9 years in good health.

This clonotype came up a few times. The chain uses TRBV10-3 and TRBJ2-3; no definite D call. The CDR3 loop spans 13 amino acids. V lost 3 bases and J lost 0, with 4 bases in between. CDR1 is ENHRY, CDR2 SYGVKD, per germline. CDR3 region: CAISDGSTDTQYF. Here the CDR3 DNA reads TGTGCCATCAGTGACGGTAGCACAGATACGCAGTATTTT.

The chain uses TRBV10-2 and TRBJ1-6, with TRBD1 identical over 9 bases. Germline lookup yields CDR1 WSHSY and CDR2 SAAADI. The CDR3 length is 14 residues. V dropped 6 bases and J dropped 10; count of bases not matched to a gene: 7. For the CDR3, the DNA is TGCGCCAGCAGCGGGACAGGGACGGTATCACCCCTCCACTTT. Protein product: CASSGTGTVSPLHF.

In its sample, this clonotype was seen many times. The chain combines TRBV29-1 with TRBJ2-1; TRBD2 agrees at 8 bases. Germline trimming cut 4 bases from V and 5 bases from J; bases unmatched to any gene: 7. This CDR3 spans 14 amino acids. Germline V gives CDR1 SQVTM, CDR2 ANQGSEA. The CDR3 nucleotides read TGCAGCGTTGGGGGGGTAGCGGGGCACAATGAGCAGTTCTTC. Residues: CSVGGVAGHNEQFF.

V gene TRBV6-5 combines with J gene TRBJ2-1; 8 bases fit TRBD2. The CDR3 is 16 residues long. Trimming took 6 bases from V and 5 from J; bases not matched to a gene: 12. Germline lookup yields CDR1 MNHEY and CDR2 SVGAGI. In DNA form, the CDR3 reads TGTGCCAGCAGCCTCACTAGCGGCCGACTTCACAATGAGCAGTTCTTC. Translated, it gives CASSLTSGRLHNEQFF.

This clonotype showed up just once. Here the CDR3 reads CSAMGGNNYGYTF. DNA for the CDR3: TGCAGTGCTATGGGGGGGAATAACTATGGCTACACCTTC. V is TRBV20-1 and J is TRBJ1-2; TRBD1 might be the D (5 bases). The CDR3 has 13 residues. The germline V gene encodes CDR1 DFQATT and CDR2 SNEGSKA (reference sequence). Trimming stripped 4 bases from V and 1 base from J, with 10 bases between.

The rearrangement links TRBV6-6 to TRBJ2-2; a possible D gene is TRBD1 (5 bases). Germline CDR1 MNHNY, CDR2 SVGAGI (reference sequence). With 8 bases removed from V and 3 bases from J, the gap between germline ends came to 13 bases. This CDR3 is built from 14 residues. The CDR3 sequence is CASGVQGYTGELFF. The CDR3 region has the DNA TGTGCCAGCGGTGTCCAGGGCTACACCGGGGAGCTGTTTTTT.

This clonotype has a handful of counts. The chain employs TRBV12-3 or TRBV12-4 and TRBJ2-5; D unclear. V lost 3 bases and J 2 bases, leaving 13 bases between the germline ends. The CDR3 runs 15 residues. CDR3 in DNA: TGTGCCAGCAGTTTCGGCCGAACGGTACAAGAGACCCAGTACTTC. Translated: CASSFGRTVQETQYF.

The chain uses TRBV6-2 or TRBV6-3 and TRBJ1-2; D not resolved. V was pared by 2 bases and J by 3 bases, with 7 bases between. The germline V gene has CDR1 MNHEY and CDR2 SVGEGT. This CDR3 has 13 amino acids. As DNA, the CDR3 is TGTGCCAGCAGTTACGGTCGGGACTATGGCTACACCTTC. It specifies CASSYGRDYGYTF.

The rearrangement links TRBV3-1 to TRBJ2-6; D not resolved. Trimming took 7 bases from V and 0 from J, leaving 10 bases between them. Germline V gene data show CDR1 as LGHDT and CDR2 as YNNKEL (reference sequence). The CDR3 contains 15 residues. This chain's CDR3 is CASTHYISGANVLTF. DNA for the CDR3: TGTGCCAGCACCCATTACATCTCTGGGGCCAACGTCCTGACTTTC.

The chain couples TRBV20-1 to TRBJ1-1, with D hard to call. V was trimmed by 4 bases and J by 6 bases, leaving 12 bases between them. Germline V lookup: CDR1 DFQATT, CDR2 SNEGSKA (reference sequence). The CDR3 consists of 12 residues. In DNA form, the CDR3 reads TGCAGTGCTAATGTCCCAGGACCTGAAGCTTTCTTT. It translates to CSANVPGPEAFF.